A single sample gave rise to the 27 T cell receptor beta chains below, sequenced in a study of blood T cells in healthy people across ages. Then a second PCR, running roughly 7 to 12 cycles, was carried out with a sample-barcoded 5' primer and a J-beta primer mix. Via MiXCR, TCRdb re-called the 5' RACE reads, giving one row per CDR3 protein. The profile covers around 970,000 distinct CDR3 sequences, with roughly 50% appearing a single time and 20% to 25% taken by the ten largest. The sequenced sample consisted of blood. Every receptor here comes from a woman aged 55-70 years in good health.

This clonotype occurred a few times. The V and J genes are TRBV7-2 and TRBJ2-1; 10 nucleotides agree with TRBD2. The CDR3 covers 15 residues. Unmatched junction bases numbered 11, after V lost 5 bases and J lost 10 bases. Germline V gives CDR1 SGHTA, CDR2 FQGNSA. The CDR3 region has the DNA TGTGCCAGCAGCCCCGTCTCTAGCGGGAGAGTAGAGCAGTTCTTC. It encodes CASSPVSSGRVEQFF. Complete variable domain (other parts from reference TRBV7-2 and TRBJ2-1): GAGVSQSPSNKVTEKGKDVELRCDPISGHTALYWYRQSLGQGLEFLIYFQGNSAPDKSGLPSDRFSAERTGGSVSTLTIQRTQQEDSAVYLCASSPVSSGRVEQFFGPGTRLTVL.

This chain connects TRBV5-1 to TRBJ2-5; D perhaps matches TRBD1 (7 bases). The CDR3 is made up of 13 amino acids. Trimming removed 2 bases from V and 7 bases from J, with 12 bases in between. Germline-derived CDR1 and CDR2 are SGHRS and YFSETQ. The DNA for the CDR3 is TGCGCCAGCAGCTTAACAGGGGAGGCGACCCAGTACTTC. Amino acids: CASSLTGEATQYF.

The CDR3 DNA is TGTGCCAGCAGCGGGGACAGGGTGGTGGATGGCTACACCTTC. The encoded protein is CASSGDRVVDGYTF. This chain joins TRBV9 and TRBJ1-2, with 9 bases identical to TRBD1. Germline loops: CDR1 SGDLS, CDR2 YYNGEE. There are 14 residues in the CDR3. Unmatched junction bases numbered 6, after V lost 3 bases and J lost 6 bases.

The gene calls are TRBV9 and TRBJ2-5, with 8 bases matching TRBD2. Germline V gene data show CDR1 as SGDLS and CDR2 as YYNGEE. The CDR3 length is 17 residues. V lost 3 bases to trimming and J lost 2 bases; unmatched junction nucleotides: 12. The CDR3 reads CASSARLAINPQETQYF. The CDR3 coding sequence is TGTGCCAGCAGCGCCCGACTAGCGATCAACCCACAAGAGACCCAGTACTTC. Full variable domain (remainder filled in from reference TRBV9 and TRBJ2-5): DSGVTQTPKHLITATGQRVTLRCSPRSGDLSVYWYQQSLDQGLQFLIQYYNGEERAKGNILERFSAQQFPDLHSELNLSSLELGDSALYFCASSARLAINPQETQYFGPGTRLLVL.

This chain connects TRBV4-1 to TRBJ1-1; tentatively, D is TRBD1 (6 bases). From germline, CDR1 is MGHRA and CDR2 YSYEKL. The CDR3 runs to 15 residues. V lost 1 base and J lost 4, with 13 bases in between. The CDR3 region is CASSQVAQGRTEAFF. In nucleotides, the CDR3 is TGCGCCAGCAGCCAAGTCGCCCAGGGGCGCACTGAAGCTTTCTTT.

A word on this clonotype: Its ends do not fully match the called genes, so a read error is possible. The chain is built from TRBV6-2 or TRBV6-3 and TRBJ2-7, with 10 bases that match TRBD2. The CDR3 length is 16 residues. Per the germline V gene, CDR1 is MNHEY and CDR2 is SVGEGT. Here the CDR3 DNA reads TGTGCCAGCAGTTACTCTCTCGGGACTAGCGTCAGGGAGCGGTACTTC. Residues: CASSYSLGTSVRERYF.

The V call is TRBV20-1, the J call TRBJ2-3, with D perhaps given as TRBD1 or TRBD2 (5 bases each). V gave up 5 bases and J gave up 5 bases, with 14 bases separating them. The CDR3 extends over 13 amino acids. Germline-derived CDR1 and CDR2 are DFQATT and SNEGSKA (reference sequence). The CDR3 sequence: CSAPVGTRDTQYF. CDR3 sequence (DNA): TGCAGTGCTCCGGTGGGGACCCGAGATACGCAGTATTTT.

The V call is TRBV7-2, the J call TRBJ2-1; perhaps D is TRBD1 or TRBD2 (5 bases each). The CDR3 has 15 amino acids. Trimming pared 5 bases from V and 7 bases from J, leaving 18 bases between. Germline loops: CDR1 SGHTA, CDR2 FQGNSA. CDR3 in DNA: TGTGCCAGCAGCCCAGTGCAGGGCGGGTGGAATGAGCAGTTCTTC. Amino acids: CASSPVQGGWNEQFF.

The chain carries TRBV2 and TRBJ2-3; D might be TRBD1 or TRBD2, each matching 6 bases. The germline V gene has CDR1 SNHLY and CDR2 FYNNEI. V was cut by 8 bases and J by 3 bases, with 15 bases left in between. The CDR3 loop spans 14 amino acids. The CDR3 DNA sequence: TGTGCCAGCGAGGGACTGGGGGCGACAGATACGCAGTATTTT. This encodes CASEGLGATDTQYF.

The table lists this clonotype with a few counts. The CDR3 is CASSRMDPDTQYF. The DNA of the CDR3 is TGTGCCAGCAGCCGGATGGACCCAGATACGCAGTATTTT. The gene calls are TRBV7-2 and TRBJ2-3; D is undetermined. This CDR3 has 13 amino acids. CDR1 and CDR2 from the germline V gene are SGHTA and FQGNSA. Trimming removed 5 bases from V and 4 bases from J, with 10 bases in between.

The chain links TRBV7-2 to TRBJ2-4, with 7 bases lining up with TRBD2. Germline V gene sequence: CDR1 SGHTA, CDR2 FQGNSA. The CDR3 contains 15 residues. J gave up 9 bases and V 7 bases, and 15 bases lay outside the gene matches. The CDR3 loop reads CASNLLRGSGSIQYF. CDR3 sequence (DNA): TGTGCCAGCAATCTACTTCGCGGGAGTGGGAGCATTCAGTACTTC.

The CDR3 spells CASRRQGANSNSPLHF. The CDR3 bases are TGTGCCAGCAGGCGACAGGGGGCGAATTCGAATTCACCCCTCCACTTT. V usage is TRBV11-2 and J usage is TRBJ1-6; 10 bases line up with TRBD1. Trimming cost V 6 bases and J 7 bases; bases outside gene matches: 9. This CDR3 has 16 residues. Germline V gene lookup returns CDR1 SGHAT and CDR2 FQNNGV. Based on the CDR3 plus reference TRBV11-2 and TRBJ1-6, the full variable domain is EAGVAQSPRYKIIEKRQSVAFWCNPISGHATLYWYQQILGQGPKLLIQFQNNGVVDDSQLPKDRFSAERLKGVDSTLKIQPAKLEDSAVYLCASRRQGANSNSPLHFGNGTRLTVT.

The chain combines TRBV4-2 with TRBJ2-6, with 7 bases fitting TRBD1. V shed 1 base and J 0 bases; nucleotides not matched to a gene: 6. Germline-derived CDR1 and CDR2 are LGHNA and YNFKEQ. The CDR3 spans 18 residues. CDR3 loop: CASSQAETGFSGANVLTF. The CDR3 nucleotides read TGTGCCAGCAGCCAAGCCGAGACAGGGTTCTCTGGGGCCAACGTCCTGACTTTC.

The chain couples TRBV6-1 to TRBJ2-1, with a possible D match to TRBD2 (5 bases). The length of the CDR3 is 15 residues. CDR1 is MNHNS and CDR2 is SASEGT in the germline V gene. The V end was cut by 2 bases, the J end by 6 bases, with 14 bases between. The CDR3 DNA sequence: TGTGCCAGCAGTGAATGGGATGTAGGGAGCAATGAGCAGTTCTTC. It translates to CASSEWDVGSNEQFF.

This rearrangement joins TRBV27 to TRBJ2-5; a possible D gene is TRBD1 (7 bases). Matching the DNA end better, TRBJ2-7 makes the J call doubtful. The CDR3 loop spans 16 amino acids. Looked up from germline, CDR1 is MNHEY and CDR2 is SMNVEV (reference sequence). The CDR3 here is CASSPGGSGFRNEQYF. The CDR3, as DNA: TGTGCCAGCAGTCCAGGGGGTAGCGGCTTTAGGAACGAGCAGTACTTC.

This clonotype was detected a few times. The chain employs TRBV29-1 and TRBJ2-5, with D maybe TRBD2 (5 bases). V was trimmed by 7 bases and J by 5 bases, leaving 14 bases between them. CDR1 and CDR2 (germline): SQVTM, ANQGSEA. The CDR3 is 12 residues long. The DNA of the CDR3 is TGCAGCGGGACGTACGGAGGTGAGACCCAGTACTTC. Translating it yields CSGTYGGETQYF.

The rearrangement links TRBV5-1 to TRBJ2-1, with 8 nucleotides matching TRBD1. This CDR3 spans 15 amino acids. Germline CDR1 and CDR2: SGHRS and YFSETQ. J gave up 7 bases and V 3 bases, and 9 bases lay outside the gene matches. CDR3 protein: CASSSWGQAGNEQFF. The CDR3 DNA follows: TGCGCCAGCAGCTCATGGGGACAGGCTGGTAATGAGCAGTTCTTC.

The table lists this clonotype with a few counts. The V gene is TRBV18, the J gene TRBJ1-1; D is uncertain. The CDR3 totals 11 residues. With 4 bases removed from V and 7 bases from J, the gap between germline ends came to 7 bases. Germline CDR1 and CDR2: KGHSH and LQKENI. DNA of the CDR3: TGTGCCAGCTCACGTCTGGTTGAAGCTTTCTTT. This translates into CASSRLVEAFF.

This clonotype was seen a handful of times. The chain combines TRBV4-1 with TRBJ2-7, with D possibly matching TRBD2 (6 bases). Trimming shortened V by 0 bases and J by 7 bases, and 13 bases separated the two germline ends. In germline, CDR1 is MGHRA, CDR2 YSYEKL. The CDR3 length is 14 residues. The CDR3 DNA is TGCGCCAGCAGCCAAGAACACGCAGGGAGGGAGCAGTACTTC. The encoded protein is CASSQEHAGREQYF.

This chain links TRBV7-6 with TRBJ2-3; 11 bases align to TRBD2. Trimming removed 6 bases from V and 0 bases from J; junction bases left unmatched: 11. Germline-derived CDR1 and CDR2 are SGHVS and FNYEAQ. CDR3 length equals 18 residues. The CDR3 DNA is TGTGCCAGCAGTCCCGGGACTAGCGGAGCCTCTAGCACAGATACGCAGTATTTT. Its translation: CASSPGTSGASSTDTQYF.

The CDR3 here is CASRPPNRKETQYF. CDR3 sequence (DNA): TGTGCCAGCAGACCCCCTAATAGGAAAGAGACCCAGTACTTC. This chain connects TRBV3-1 to TRBJ2-7, with D unclear. The DNA end lines up better with TRBJ2-5; the J call may be wrong. Per the germline V gene, CDR1 is LGHDT and CDR2 is YNNKEL (reference sequence). The CDR3 consists of 14 residues.

The rearrangement uses TRBV20-1 and TRBJ1-6; D is unclear. Germline V gene data show CDR1 as DFQATT and CDR2 as SNEGSKA (reference sequence). V dropped 5 bases and J dropped 8 bases, with 13 bases sitting between them. This CDR3 comprises 13 residues. In DNA form, the CDR3 reads TGCAGTGCTCAGCTGTCTCTTGATTCACCCCTCCACTTT. Amino acid sequence: CSAQLSLDSPLHF.

The chain couples TRBV3-1 to TRBJ2-1; possibly TRBD1 for D (6 bases). This CDR3 contains 15 residues. Trimming left V 1 base short and J 2 bases short, with 9 bases between. In germline, CDR1 is LGHDT, CDR2 YNNKEL (reference sequence). CDR3 nucleotides: TGTGCCAGCAGCCAAGGCAGGGGCCCCTACAATGAGCAGTTCTTC. It specifies CASSQGRGPYNEQFF.

This rearrangement joins TRBV25-1 to TRBJ2-2; 8 bases map to TRBD1. With 8 bases clipped from V and 4 bases from J, the junction kept 6 bases outside the gene matches. Germline values: CDR1 MGHDK, CDR2 SYGVNS. CDR3 size: 14 residues. DNA for the CDR3: TGTGCCAGCGAGGACAGGGTTGGCACCGGGGAGCTGTTTTTT. Translated, it gives CASEDRVGTGELFF.

A word on this clonotype: With a much larger clone just one base away, this may be a read error. The V and J genes are TRBV6-5 and TRBJ2-4; 9 nucleotides align to TRBD1. The DNA matches TRBJ2-5 better at its end, which makes the J call doubtful. The germline CDR1 and CDR2 sequences are MNHEY and SVGAGI. The length of the CDR3 is 16 residues. The CDR3 sequence is CASSYGTGKGRETQYF. CDR3 in DNA: TGTGCCAGCAGTTACGGGACAGGGAAGGGGCGGGAGACCCAGTACTTC.

V and J are TRBV6-5 and TRBJ2-7; 7 bases fit TRBD1. CDR1 and CDR2 (germline): MNHEY, SVGAGI. The CDR3 is made up of 15 amino acids. The V gene end was trimmed by 6 bases and the J gene end by 2 bases; junction bases not matched to a gene: 10. The chain's CDR3 is CASRKTGWGTYEQYF. The CDR3 coding sequence is TGTGCCAGCAGGAAGACAGGGTGGGGTACCTACGAGCAGTACTTC.

J is TRBJ1-4 and V is TRBV2; D is unclear. Per the germline V gene, CDR1 is SNHLY and CDR2 is FYNNEI. There are 13 residues in the CDR3. V was shortened by 7 bases and J by 4 bases, with 10 bases between the two germline ends. CDR3 in amino acids: CASTGRSNEKLFF. CDR3 bases: TGTGCCAGCACGGGGAGGAGTAATGAAAAACTGTTTTTT.